This TCR beta chain appears in the sequencing data of a study of human T cells and chemical hapten exposure. For the study at large: The variation in per-sample TCR yields arose mainly from small differences in pooled library volumes.

There are 13 residues in the CDR3. Germline CDR1 MGHDK, CDR2 SYGVNS. Trimming pared 5 bases from V and 8 bases from J, leaving 15 bases between. TCRdb reprocessed the RACE reads via MiXCR and lists one record per CDR3 protein. The sample consists of 350,000 to 400,000 distinct CDR3 sequences, about 5.1% of them appearing once. This clonotype was recorded at least ten times. What it binds is not known. The study's findings and limits: The number of TCRs above 1 in 1000 frequency did not change after DPC sensitization. Higher patch test scores went with higher counts of PT1 expanded TCRs. Donors were affected by alopecia, so their immune reaction might vary from that of healthy individuals.

Regarding time point: pre-sensitization, week 0. Treatment reported: therapeutic diphenylcyclopropenone sensitization with weekly scalp DPC. The sample here was whole blood, taken in connection with sensitization to the hapten diphenylcyclopropenone (DPC). The clonotype was recovered from a woman between 50 and 59 years old with alopecia areata. Some clones in this sample may be carry-over from other donors' samples. V and J are TRBV25-1 and TRBJ1-2; D ambiguous. CDR3 region: CASSIDGARGYTF. The CDR3 DNA follows: TGTGCCAGCAGTATAGACGGAGCTCGGGGCTACACCTTC.